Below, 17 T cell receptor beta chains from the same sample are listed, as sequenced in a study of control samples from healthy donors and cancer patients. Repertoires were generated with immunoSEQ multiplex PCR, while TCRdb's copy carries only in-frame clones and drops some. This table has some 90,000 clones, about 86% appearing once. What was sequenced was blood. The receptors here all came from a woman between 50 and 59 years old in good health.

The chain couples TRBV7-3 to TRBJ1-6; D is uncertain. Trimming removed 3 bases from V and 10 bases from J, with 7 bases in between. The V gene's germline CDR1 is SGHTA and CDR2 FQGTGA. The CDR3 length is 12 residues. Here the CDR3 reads CASSFRLSPLHF. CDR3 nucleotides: TGTGCCAGCAGCTTCCGGTTGTCACCCCTCCACTTT. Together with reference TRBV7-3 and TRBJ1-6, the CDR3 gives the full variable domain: GAGVSQTPSNKVTEKGKYVELRCDPISGHTALYWYRQSLGQGPEFLIYFQGTGAADDSGLPNDRFFAVRPEGSVSTLKIQRTERGDSAVYLCASSFRLSPLHFGNGTRLTVT.

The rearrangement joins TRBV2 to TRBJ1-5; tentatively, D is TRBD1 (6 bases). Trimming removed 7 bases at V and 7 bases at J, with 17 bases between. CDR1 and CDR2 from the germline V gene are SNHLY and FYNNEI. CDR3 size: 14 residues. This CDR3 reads CASTNYRVSQPQHF. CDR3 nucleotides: TGTGCCAGCACCAATTACAGGGTTAGCCAGCCCCAGCATTTT.

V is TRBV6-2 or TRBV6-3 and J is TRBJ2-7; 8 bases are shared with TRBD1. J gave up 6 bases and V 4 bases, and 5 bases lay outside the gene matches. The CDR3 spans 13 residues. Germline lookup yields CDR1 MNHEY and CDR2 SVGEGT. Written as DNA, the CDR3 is TGTGCCAGCAGTTTCGGGACAGGCTCCGAGCAGTACTTC. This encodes CASSFGTGSEQYF.

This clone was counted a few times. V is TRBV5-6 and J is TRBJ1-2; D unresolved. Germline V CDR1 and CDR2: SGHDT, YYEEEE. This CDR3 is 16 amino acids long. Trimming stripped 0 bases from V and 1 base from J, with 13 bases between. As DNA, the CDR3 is TGTGCCAGCAGCTTGGATTCGTATTCTTTTAACTATGGCTACACCTTC. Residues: CASSLDSYSFNYGYTF. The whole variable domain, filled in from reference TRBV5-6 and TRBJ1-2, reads DAGVTQSPTHLIKTRGQQVTLRCSPKSGHDTVSWYQQALGQGPQFIFQYYEEEERQRGNFPDRFSGHQFPNYSSELNVNALLLGDSALYLCASSLDSYSFNYGYTFGSGTRLTVV.

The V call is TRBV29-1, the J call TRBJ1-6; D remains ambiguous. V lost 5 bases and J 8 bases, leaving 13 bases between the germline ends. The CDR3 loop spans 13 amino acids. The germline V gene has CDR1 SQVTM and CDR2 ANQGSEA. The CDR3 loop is CSVSSGFYSPLHF. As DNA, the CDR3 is TGCAGCGTTAGCTCGGGATTTTATTCACCCCTCCACTTT.

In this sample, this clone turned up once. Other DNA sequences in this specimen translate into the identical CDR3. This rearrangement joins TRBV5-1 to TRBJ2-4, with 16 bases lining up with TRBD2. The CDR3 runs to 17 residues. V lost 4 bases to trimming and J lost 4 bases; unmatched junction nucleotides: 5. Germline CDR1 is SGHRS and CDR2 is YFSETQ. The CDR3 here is CASSPGLAGGLKNIQYF. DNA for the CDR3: TGCGCCAGCAGCCCGGGACTAGCGGGGGGGCTTAAAAACATTCAGTACTTC.

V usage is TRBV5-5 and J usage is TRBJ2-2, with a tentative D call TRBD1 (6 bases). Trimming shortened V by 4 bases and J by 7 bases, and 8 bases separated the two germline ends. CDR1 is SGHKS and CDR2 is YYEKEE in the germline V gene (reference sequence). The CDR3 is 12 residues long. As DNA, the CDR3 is TGTGCCAGCAGCGAACAGGGCGGGGAGCTGTTTTTT. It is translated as CASSEQGGELFF.

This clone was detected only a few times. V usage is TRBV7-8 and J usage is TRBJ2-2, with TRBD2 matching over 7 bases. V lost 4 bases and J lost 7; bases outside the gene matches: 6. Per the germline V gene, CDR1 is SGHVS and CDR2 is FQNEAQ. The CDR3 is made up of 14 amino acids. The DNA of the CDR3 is TGTGCCAGCAGCTACCGTACTAGCGTCGGGGAGCTGTTTTTT. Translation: CASSYRTSVGELFF. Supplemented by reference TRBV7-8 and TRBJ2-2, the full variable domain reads GAGVSQSPRYKVAKRGQDVALRCDPISGHVSLFWYQQALGQGPEFLTYFQNEAQLDKSGLPSDRFFAERPEGSVSTLKIQRTQQEDSAVYLCASSYRTSVGELFFGEGSRLTVL.

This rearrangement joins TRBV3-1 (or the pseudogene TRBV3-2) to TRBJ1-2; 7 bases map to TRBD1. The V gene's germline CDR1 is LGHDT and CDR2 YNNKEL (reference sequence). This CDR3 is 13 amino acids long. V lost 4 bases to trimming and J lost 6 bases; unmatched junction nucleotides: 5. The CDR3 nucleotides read TGTGCCAGCAGCCTAAGAGACAGGGATGGCTACACCTTC. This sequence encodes CASSLRDRDGYTF.

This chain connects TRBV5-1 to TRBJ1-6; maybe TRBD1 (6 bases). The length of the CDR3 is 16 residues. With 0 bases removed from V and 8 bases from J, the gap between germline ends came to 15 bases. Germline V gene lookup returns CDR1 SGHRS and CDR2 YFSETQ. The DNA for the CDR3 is TGCGCCAGCAGCTTGGGGGGGCCGGGGCGATATTCACCCCTCCACTTT. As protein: CASSLGGPGRYSPLHF.

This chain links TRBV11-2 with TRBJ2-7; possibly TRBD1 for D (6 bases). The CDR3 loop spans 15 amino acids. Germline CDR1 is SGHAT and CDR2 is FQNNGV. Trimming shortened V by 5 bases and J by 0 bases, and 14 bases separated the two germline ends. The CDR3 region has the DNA TGTGCCAGCAGCCCGGACAGTCTTAGCTCCTACGAGCAGTACTTC. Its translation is CASSPDSLSSYEQYF.

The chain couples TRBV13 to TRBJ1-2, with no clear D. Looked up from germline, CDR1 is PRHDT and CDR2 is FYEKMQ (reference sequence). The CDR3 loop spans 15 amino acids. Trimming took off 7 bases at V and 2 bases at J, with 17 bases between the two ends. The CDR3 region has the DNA TGTGCCAGCAACCAACGAGGCCTCCGAAACTATGGCTACACCTTC. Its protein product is CASNQRGLRNYGYTF.

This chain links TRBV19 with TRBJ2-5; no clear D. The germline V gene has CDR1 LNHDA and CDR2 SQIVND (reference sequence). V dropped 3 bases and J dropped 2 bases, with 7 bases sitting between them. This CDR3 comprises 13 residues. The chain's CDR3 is CASSIQNQETQYF. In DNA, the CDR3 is TGTGCCAGTAGTATCCAGAATCAAGAGACCCAGTACTTC.

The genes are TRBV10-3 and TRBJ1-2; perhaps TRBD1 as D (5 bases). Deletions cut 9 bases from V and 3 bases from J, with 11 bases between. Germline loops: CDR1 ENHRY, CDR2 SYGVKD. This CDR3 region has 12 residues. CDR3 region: CAIGPGYYGYTF. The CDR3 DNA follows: TGTGCCATAGGCCCAGGGTACTATGGCTACACCTTC.

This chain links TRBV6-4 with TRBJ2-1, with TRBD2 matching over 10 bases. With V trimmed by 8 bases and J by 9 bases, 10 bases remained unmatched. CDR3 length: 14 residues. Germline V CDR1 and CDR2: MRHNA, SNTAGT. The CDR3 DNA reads TGTGCCAGCTCGGCTAGCGGGGGAACTTCTGAGCAGTTCTTC. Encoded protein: CASSASGGTSEQFF.

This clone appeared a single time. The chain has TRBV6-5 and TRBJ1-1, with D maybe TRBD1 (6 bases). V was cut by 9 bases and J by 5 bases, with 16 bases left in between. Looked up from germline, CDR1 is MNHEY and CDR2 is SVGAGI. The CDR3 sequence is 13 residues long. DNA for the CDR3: TGTGCCAGTAGGGGGGGAGGTGTAACTGAAGCTTTCTTT. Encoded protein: CASRGGGVTEAFF.

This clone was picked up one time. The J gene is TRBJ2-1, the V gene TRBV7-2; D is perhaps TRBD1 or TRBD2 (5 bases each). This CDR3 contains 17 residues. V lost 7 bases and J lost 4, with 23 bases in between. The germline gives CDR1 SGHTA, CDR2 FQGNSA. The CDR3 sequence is CASTTGSGALFYNEQFF. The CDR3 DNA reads TGTGCCAGCACTACCGGGTCCGGGGCGCTCTTTTACAATGAGCAGTTCTTC. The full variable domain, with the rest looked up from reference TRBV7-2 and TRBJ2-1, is GAGVSQSPSNKVTEKGKDVELRCDPISGHTALYWYRQSLGQGLEFLIYFQGNSAPDKSGLPSDRFSAERTGGSVSTLTIQRTQQEDSAVYLCASTTGSGALFYNEQFFGPGTRLTVL.